This T cell receptor beta chain was retrieved from a study of T-cell reconstitution after alpha-beta-depleted transplantation in children. Unique molecular identifiers were used to barcode this TCRbeta library. TCRdb ran MiXCR on the PCR reads and lists one entry per CDR3 protein. The repertoire holds 250,000 to 300,000 distinct CDR3 sequences, with approximately 9.8% as singletons. Trimming stripped 0 bases from V and 0 bases from J, with 14 bases between. The germline gives CDR1 SGHVS, CDR2 FQNEAQ. The CDR3 spans 17 residues. The genes are TRBV7-8 and TRBJ1-2; D remains unclear. This TCR derives from a human donor who donated a stem cell graft to a child with SCID. The sample was PBMCs from the stem cell graft donor, taken from the stem cell graft. CDR3 protein: CASSLAGSLPSNYGYTF. The CDR3 DNA sequence: TGTGCCAGCAGCTTAGCGGGCAGCCTTCCATCTAACTATGGCTACACCTTC.